The rows below give T cell receptor beta chains drawn from one sample of a study of cytotoxic CD8 clonotypes in ibrutinib-treated CLL. Clones were sequenced by immunoSEQ multiplex PCR, and TCRdb holds only the in-frame ones, with some missing. This table holds more than 110,000 clones, around 76% found once. The sample consisted of PBMCs, taken after 24 months of ibrutinib treatment. The receptor source for this set is a human donor with chronic lymphocytic leukemia. Each CDR3 is given with its conserved first and last residue. A D gene is named only where the DNA matches it firmly. Where a row states a size, it is once, few, many or the class of an expanded clone; other rows omit it.

j_gene | d_gene | abundance | v_gene | CDR3nt | CDR3aa
TRBJ2-2 | TRBD1 | few | TRBV7-3 | TGTGCCAGCAGCTTTACAGGGGGCACCGGGGAGCTGTTTTTT | CASSFTGGTGELFF
TRBJ2-7 | TRBD1 | - | TRBV28 | TGTGCCAGCAGTTTACCCGGGACAGGGGGCGTCTACGAGCAGTACTTC | CASSLPGTGGVYEQYF
TRBJ2-3 | - | - | TRBV5-1 | TGCGCCAGCAGCTACGGGGGAGACGGGACGCAGTATTTT | CASSYGGDGTQYF
TRBJ1-1 | TRBD1 | few | TRBV23-1 | TGCGCCAGCAGTCTCCCGGGACAGTGGAGTGGTGAAGCTTTCTTT | CASSLPGQWSGEAFF
TRBJ2-2 | - | - | TRBV28 | TGTGCCAGCAGTTCCCAAGCCACCGGGGAGCTGTTTTTT | CASSSQATGELFF
TRBJ2-7 | - | - | TRBV27 | TGTGCCAGCAGCGGGCAGGACCCCTACGAGCAGTACTTC | CASSGQDPYEQYF
TRBJ2-7 | - | - | TRBV20-1 | TGCAGTGCGGAGGGGGCTTACGAGCAGTACTTC | CSAEGAYEQYF
TRBJ2-3 | - | - | TRBV7-2 | TGTGCCAGCAGCTTAGCGTACCTAGCTACAGATACGCAGTATTTT | CASSLAYLATDTQYF
TRBJ2-7 | - | - | TRBV10-3 | TGTGCCATCAGTGAGTCGAAAGGGTCGGAACGCTTC | CAISESKGSERF
TRBJ2-2 | - | - | TRBV7-2 | TGTGCCAGCAGCCCCCCGGGCGCGGGGAGTGGGGAGCTGTTTTTT | CASSPPGAGSGELFF
TRBJ1-1 | TRBD1 | - | TRBV7-9 | TGTGCCAGCAGCCTGACAGGGGGTGAAGCTTTCTTT | CASSLTGGEAFF
TRBJ2-4 | TRBD1 | many | TRBV25-1 | TGTGCCAGCGGCCTCAGGGGGCGAGCCAAAAACATTCAGTACTTC | CASGLRGRAKNIQYF
TRBJ1-2 | - | few | TRBV5-8 | TGTGCCAGCAGCTGGGGGGGCAGTACCGATAACTATGGCTACACCTTC | CASSWGGSTDNYGYTF
TRBJ2-1 | - | - | TRBV7-2 | TGTGCCAGCAGCCCCCCACGGAGCAATGAGCAGTTCTTC | CASSPPRSNEQFF
TRBJ2-3 | TRBD2 | - | TRBV27 | TGTGCCAGCAGTTACTCGGGGGGAGATACGCAGTATTTT | CASSYSGGDTQYF
TRBJ2-3 | TRBD2 | - | TRBV19 | TGTGCCAGTAGTCCCCACCCCGCGGGAGTGGGCACAGATACGCAGTATTTT | CASSPHPAGVGTDTQYF
TRBJ2-2 | TRBD2 | - | TRBV7-9 | TGTGCCATACAGCGGGGGGGCCTCTTGAACACCGGGGAGCTGTTTTTT | CAIQRGGLLNTGELFF
TRBJ1-1 | - | - | TRBV5-1 | TGCGCCAGCAGCCCCCCTTTGGGGCCTGGGGCTGAAGCTTTCTTT | CASSPPLGPGAEAFF
TRBJ2-1 | TRBD1 | - | TRBV2 | TGTGCCAGCAGTGAAGATCTAGGGACAGGGTTATACAATGAGCAGTTCTTC | CASSEDLGTGLYNEQFF
TRBJ2-7 | - | - | TRBV27 | TGTGCCAGCAGGGGAGCGGCCCGGGACGAGCAGTACTTC | CASRGAARDEQYF
TRBJ2-1 | TRBD2 | - | TRBV14 | TGTGCCAGCAGCCGCGGACTAGCGGGGGGGAGCTCCTACAATGAGCAGTTCTTC | CASSRGLAGGSSYNEQFF
TRBJ2-5 | - | - | TRBV10-3 | TGTGCCATCAGTGGGGGGCAGGGAGGTGAGACCCAGTACTTC | CAISGGQGGETQYF
TRBJ2-5 | - | - | TRBV4-3 | TGCGCCAGCAGCCAAGATGGGGGAAGAGAGACCCAGTACTTC | CASSQDGGRETQYF
TRBJ2-1 | TRBD2 | - | TRBV10-3 | TGTGCCATCAGGCGCGGGGGGGACCCCAATGAGCAGTTCTTC | CAIRRGGDPNEQFF
TRBJ1-1 | - | - | TRBV7-9 | TGTGCCAGCAGCCCGTCAGCATCAAGGAGCAACACTGAAGCTTTCTTT | CASSPSASRSNTEAFF
TRBJ2-7 | - | - | TRBV6-1 | TGTGCCAGCAGTCCAGGGGTACCCGGCTACGAGCAGTACTTC | CASSPGVPGYEQYF
TRBJ1-5 | TRBD1 | - | TRBV11-2 | TGTGCCAGCAGCCCGACAGGGGTTGGCAATCAGCCCCAGCATTTT | CASSPTGVGNQPQHF
TRBJ2-3 | - | - | TRBV5-1 | TGCGCCAGCAGCTTGGCAGATACGCAGTATTTT | CASSLADTQYF
TRBJ2-4 | TRBD2 | - | TRBV10-1 | TGCGCCAGCAGTGGGTGGACTAGCGGGGGAAAAAACATTCAGTACTTC | CASSGWTSGGKNIQYF
TRBJ2-7 | - | - | TRBV7-9 | TGTGCCAGCAGCAAGGGGACGGATTCCTACGAGCAGTACTTC | CASSKGTDSYEQYF
TRBJ2-7 | - | - | TRBV7-2 | TGTGCCAGCAGCACAAAGCTGGGCTCAACCCTTTTC | CASSTKLGSTLF
TRBJ1-4 | - | - | TRBV27 | TGTGCCAGCAGCCTCGGGGGCCGCGAAAAACTGTTTTTT | CASSLGGREKLFF
TRBJ2-1 | - | - | TRBV7-3 | TGTGCCAGCAGCTCGACTAGATTGGAGCAGTTCTTC | CASSSTRLEQFF
TRBJ2-4 | - | - | TRBV19 | TGTGCCAGTAGTATCGTCCGGGGGGCTGGCGGCGGCATTCAGTACTTC | CASSIVRGAGGGIQYF
TRBJ2-1 | TRBD2 | once | TRBV15 | TGTGCCACCAGCAGAGGGGGACTAGCGGCCTACAATGAGCAGTTCTTC | CATSRGGLAAYNEQFF
TRBJ2-3 | TRBD2 | - | TRBV30 | TGTGCCTGGAGCCCGCGGGGGGGCCGAGCAGATACGCAGTATTTT | CAWSPRGGRADTQYF
TRBJ2-7 | - | - | TRBV29-1 | TGCAGCGTTGTTCGTTCCGGGTTCGGCGAGCAGTACTTC | CSVVRSGFGEQYF
TRBJ1-5 | - | - | TRBV4-1 | TGCGCCAGCATCCCCCGGAATCAGCCCCAGCATTTT | CASIPRNQPQHF
TRBJ1-1 | - | - | TRBV2 | TGTGCCAGCAGACCGGACGGTGAAGCTTTCTTT | CASRPDGEAFF
TRBJ2-5 | - | - | TRBV19 | TGTGCCAGTAGTATTTGGGGCGGGCTCCCTCAAGAGACCCAGTACTTC | CASSIWGGLPQETQYF
TRBJ2-3 | TRBD2 | - | TRBV4-1 | TGCGCCAGCAGCCAAGGGCGGGAGCCGACAGATACGCAGTATTTT | CASSQGREPTDTQYF
TRBJ2-3 | - | - | TRBV5-1 | TGCGCCAGCAGCTTGGCTTCGGACCTCACAGATACGCAGTATTTT | CASSLASDLTDTQYF
TRBJ2-1 | TRBD2 | - | TRBV4-1 | TGCGCCAGCAGCCAAGATCGGGGGGGCCTCTACAATGAGCAGTTCTTC | CASSQDRGGLYNEQFF
TRBJ2-2 | - | - | TRBV6-6 | TGTGCCAGCAGTTATGATGGTGGCACCGGGGAGCTGTTTTTT | CASSYDGGTGELFF
TRBJ2-5 | - | - | TRBV7-2 | TGTGCCAGCAGCTACGAGGGGGGGCGGAATGGAGAGACCCAGTACTTC | CASSYEGGRNGETQYF
TRBJ1-5 | - | - | TRBV19 | TGTGCCAGTACCCTGGCAGGGTTCAATCAGCCCCAGCATTTT | CASTLAGFNQPQHF
TRBJ2-5 | TRBD2 | many | TRBV5-4 | TGTGCCAGCAGCATCCGACTAGCCGGAGAAGAGACCCAGTACTTC | CASSIRLAGEETQYF
TRBJ1-2 | TRBD1 | - | TRBV29-1 | TGCAGCGTCCAGGGGGTCTATGGCTACACCTTC | CSVQGVYGYTF
TRBJ1-5 | - | many | TRBV15 | TGTGCCACCAGCAGAGACCAGGGATCCTACCAGCCCCAGCATTTT | CATSRDQGSYQPQHF
TRBJ1-1 | - | - | TRBV28 | TGTGCCAGCAGCCCACCGGGACGCTGGGGGGCTGAAGCTTTCTTT | CASSPPGRWGAEAFF
TRBJ2-3 | - | few | TRBV6-5 | TGTGCCAGCAGTTACGGGACCCCCGGCACAGATACGCAGTATTTT | CASSYGTPGTDTQYF
TRBJ1-3 | TRBD1 | - | TRBV7-6 | TGTGCCAGCAGCCCCGGGACAGGCAGAAACACCATATATTTT | CASSPGTGRNTIYF
TRBJ2-3 | - | few | TRBV4-3 | TGCGCCAGCAGCCAACACCAAACCCGTCCGCAGTATTTT | CASSQHQTRPQYF
TRBJ2-5 | - | - | TRBV5-4 | TGTGCCAGCAGCGACCCCATGGGGGCGGGGGAGACCCAGTACTTC | CASSDPMGAGETQYF
TRBJ1-3 | - | - | TRBV7-2 | TGTGCCAGCAGCTTGGGGTGGGGGCCCGGAAACACCATATATTTT | CASSLGWGPGNTIYF
TRBJ1-6 | - | - | TRBV16 | TGTGCCAGCAGCCCCCGGGACTACATCCCTAATTCACCCCTCCACTTT | CASSPRDYIPNSPLHF
TRBJ1-1 | TRBD1 | - | TRBV6-6 | TGTGCCAGCAGTTCCCCGGGACAGGGCAGGGCTGAAGCTTTCTTT | CASSSPGQGRAEAFF
TRBJ2-1 | - | - | TRBV5-1 | TGCGCCAGCAGCCCGAGGACTTCCAATGAGCAGTTCTTC | CASSPRTSNEQFF
TRBJ1-6 | - | - | TRBV15 | TGTGCCACCAGCAGAGATGATACTTGGTCACCCCTCCACTTT | CATSRDDTWSPLHF